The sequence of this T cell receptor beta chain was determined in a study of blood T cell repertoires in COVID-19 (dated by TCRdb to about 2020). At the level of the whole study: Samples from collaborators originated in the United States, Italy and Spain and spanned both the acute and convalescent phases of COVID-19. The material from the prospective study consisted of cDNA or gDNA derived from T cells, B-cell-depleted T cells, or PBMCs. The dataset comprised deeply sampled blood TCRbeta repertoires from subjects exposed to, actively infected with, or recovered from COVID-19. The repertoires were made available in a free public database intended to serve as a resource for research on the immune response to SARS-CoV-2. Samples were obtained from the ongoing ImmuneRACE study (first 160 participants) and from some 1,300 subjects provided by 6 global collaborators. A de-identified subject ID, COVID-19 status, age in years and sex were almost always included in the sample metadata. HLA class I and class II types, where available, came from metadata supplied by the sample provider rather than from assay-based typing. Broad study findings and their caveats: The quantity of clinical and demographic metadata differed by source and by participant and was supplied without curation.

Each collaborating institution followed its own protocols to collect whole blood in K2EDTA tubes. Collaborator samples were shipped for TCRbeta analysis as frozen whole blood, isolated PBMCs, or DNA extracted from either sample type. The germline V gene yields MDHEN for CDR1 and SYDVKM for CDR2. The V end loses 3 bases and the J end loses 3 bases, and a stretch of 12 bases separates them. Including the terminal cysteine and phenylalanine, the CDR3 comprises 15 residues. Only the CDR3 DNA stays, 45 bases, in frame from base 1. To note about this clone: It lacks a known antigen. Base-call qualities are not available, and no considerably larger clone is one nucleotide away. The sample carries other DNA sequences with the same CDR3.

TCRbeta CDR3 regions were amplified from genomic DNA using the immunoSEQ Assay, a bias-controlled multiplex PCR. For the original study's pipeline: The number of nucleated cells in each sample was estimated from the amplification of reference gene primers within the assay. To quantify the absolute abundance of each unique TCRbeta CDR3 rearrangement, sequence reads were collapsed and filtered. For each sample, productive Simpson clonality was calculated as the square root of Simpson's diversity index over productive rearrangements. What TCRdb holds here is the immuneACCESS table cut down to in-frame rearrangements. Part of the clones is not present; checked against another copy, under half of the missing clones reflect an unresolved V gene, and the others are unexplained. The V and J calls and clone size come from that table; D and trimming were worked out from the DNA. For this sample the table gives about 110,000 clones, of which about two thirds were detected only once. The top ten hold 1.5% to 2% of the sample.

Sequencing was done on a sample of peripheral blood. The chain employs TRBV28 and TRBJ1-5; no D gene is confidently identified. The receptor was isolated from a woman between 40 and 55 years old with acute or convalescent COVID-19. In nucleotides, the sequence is TGTGCCAGCAGTTTGAGCTCCGGGATCAATCAGCCCCAGCATTTT. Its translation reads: CASSLSSGINQPQHF.